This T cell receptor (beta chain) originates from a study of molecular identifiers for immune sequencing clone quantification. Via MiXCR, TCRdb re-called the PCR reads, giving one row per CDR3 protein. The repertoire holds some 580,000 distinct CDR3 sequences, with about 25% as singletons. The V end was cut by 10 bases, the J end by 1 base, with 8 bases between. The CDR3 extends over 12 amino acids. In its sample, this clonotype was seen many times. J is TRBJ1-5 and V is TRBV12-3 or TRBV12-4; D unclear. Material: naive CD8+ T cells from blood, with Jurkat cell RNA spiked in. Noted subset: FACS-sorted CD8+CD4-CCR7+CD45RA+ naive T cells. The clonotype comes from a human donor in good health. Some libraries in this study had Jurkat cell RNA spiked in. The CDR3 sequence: CANGVSNQPQHF. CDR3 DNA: TGTGCCAACGGGGTGAGCAATCAGCCCCAGCATTTT.